This entry concerns a single T cell receptor beta chain. The antigen remains undetermined. This record comes from a study of OX40 agonist ivuxolimab in advanced cancers. Study results and caveats: CD8+ T cells were the subset that, on average, had more expanded clones than CD4+.

CDR1 and CDR2 from the germline V gene are MRHNA and SNTAGT. There are 15 residues in the CDR3. V dropped 0 bases and J dropped 3 bases, with 10 bases sitting between them. Method: immunoSEQ multiplex PCR; TCRdb's copy keeps in-frame clones and lacks some. This sample has 14,000 or so clones, with 70% to 90% found just once. The rearrangement joins TRBV6-4 to TRBJ2-3; D is perhaps TRBD1 (6 bases). The sequences come from CD4+ or CD8+ T cells sorted from blood, collected in a trial of the OX40 agonist ivuxolimab. The source of this sequence is an adult with an advanced solid tumor such as melanoma, head and neck, liver or kidney cancer. As DNA, the CDR3 is TGTGCCAGCAGTGACTCGGAAGGGGGAACAGATACGCAGTATTTT. Translating it yields CASSDSEGGTDTQYF.